Described below is a single TCR beta chain sequence and its context. Its target is not known. This record comes from a study of blood T cells in healthy people across ages. Study-level findings and limits: CMV status of donors was not determined, possibly confounding expanded clonotype changes.

A second PCR of about 6 to 11 cycles used a sample-barcoded 5' primer and a J-beta primer mix. TCRdb used MiXCR to reprocess the 5' RACE reads, holding one entry per CDR3 protein. The sample carries hundreds of thousands of distinct CDR3 sequences, about 54% recorded once. The CDR3 length is 14 residues. Trimming took 1 base from V and 3 from J, leaving 9 bases between them. The germline V gene has CDR1 LGHDT and CDR2 YNNKEL (reference sequence). The TCR originated in a man in his sixties in good health. The chain joins TRBV3-1 to TRBJ1-2; D is perhaps TRBD1 (5 bases). Sequencing was performed on blood. The CDR3 sequence: CASSQGDGYYGYTF. The CDR3 bases are TGTGCCAGCAGCCAAGGGGACGGGTACTATGGCTACACCTTC.